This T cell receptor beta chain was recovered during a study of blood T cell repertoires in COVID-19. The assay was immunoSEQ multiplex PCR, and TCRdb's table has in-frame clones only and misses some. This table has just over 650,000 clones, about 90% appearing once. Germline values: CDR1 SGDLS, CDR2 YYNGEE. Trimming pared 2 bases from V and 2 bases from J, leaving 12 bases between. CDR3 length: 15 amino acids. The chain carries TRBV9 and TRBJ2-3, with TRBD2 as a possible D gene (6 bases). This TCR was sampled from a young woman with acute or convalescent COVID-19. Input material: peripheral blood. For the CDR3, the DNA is TGTGCCAGCAGCGTCGGGGGAAGATTCACAGATACGCAGTATTTT. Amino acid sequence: CASSVGGRFTDTQYF.